The clone carrying this T cell receptor (beta chain) was detected many times. As yet, its antigen is unknown. The second PCR ran roughly 6 to 12 cycles with a sample-barcoded 5' primer and J-beta primers. From the 5' RACE reads, TCRdb called clonotypes with MiXCR, one entry per CDR3 protein. The sample carries some 800,000 distinct CDR3 sequences, around 25% recorded once. These data are taken from a study of blood T cells in healthy people across ages. General observations from the study: Donors of long life had a larger count of naive CD4+ cells and greater diversity than aged donors.

The germline V gene has CDR1 SQVTM and CDR2 ANQGSEA. CDR3 length: 14 amino acids. The trim removed 1 base at V and 5 bases at J, leaving 3 bases unmatched. The same sample was also studied in work on T cells of mothers and their children. Per that study: Within related and unrelated pairs, thymic selection shapes TCR recombination output in a similar way. With unrelated pairs as the comparison, related mother-child pairs had a slightly higher overlap that was not significant.

Sequencing used blood. This clonotype was obtained from a boy aged 5-17 years in good health. The chain couples TRBV29-1 to TRBJ2-5; 11 bases agree with TRBD1. The CDR3 bases are TGCAGCGTTGAAGGGACAGGGGGCTGGGAGACCCAGTACTTC. Its translation: CSVEGTGGWETQYF. The variable domain in full, completed from reference TRBV29-1 and TRBJ2-5, reads SAVISQKPSRDICQRGTSLTIQCQVDSQVTMMFWYRQQPGQSLTLIATANQGSEATYESGFVIDKFPISRPNLTFSTLTVSNMSPEDSSIYLCSVEGTGGWETQYFGPGTRLLVL.